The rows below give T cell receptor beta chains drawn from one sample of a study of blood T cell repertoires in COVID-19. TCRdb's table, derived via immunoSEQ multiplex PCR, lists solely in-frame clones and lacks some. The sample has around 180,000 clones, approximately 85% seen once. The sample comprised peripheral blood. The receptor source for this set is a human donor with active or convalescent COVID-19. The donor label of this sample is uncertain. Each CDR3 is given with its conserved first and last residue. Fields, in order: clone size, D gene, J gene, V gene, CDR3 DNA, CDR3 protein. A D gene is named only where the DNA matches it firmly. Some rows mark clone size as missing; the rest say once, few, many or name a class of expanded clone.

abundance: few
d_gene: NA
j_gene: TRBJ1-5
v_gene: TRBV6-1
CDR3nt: TGTGCCAGCAGTGAGCAGAGACACAGCTCGGGATACTATAGCAATCAGCCCCAGCATTTT
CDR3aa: CASSEQRHSSGYYSNQPQHF

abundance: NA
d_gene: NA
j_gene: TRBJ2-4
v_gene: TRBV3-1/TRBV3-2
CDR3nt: TGTGCCAGCAGCCCTACCGGACAGAACAAAAACATTCAGTACTTC
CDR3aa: CASSPTGQNKNIQYF

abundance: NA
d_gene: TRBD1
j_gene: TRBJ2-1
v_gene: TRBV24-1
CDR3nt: TGTGCCACCAGTAGGGGGCGCGTCGATGAGCAGTTCTTC
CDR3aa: CATSRGRVDEQFF

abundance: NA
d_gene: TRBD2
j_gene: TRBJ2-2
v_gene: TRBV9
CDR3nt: TGTGCCAGCAGCGTACTAGCGGGAGCTGCCGGGGCCGGGGAGCTGTTTTTT
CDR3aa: CASSVLAGAAGAGELFF

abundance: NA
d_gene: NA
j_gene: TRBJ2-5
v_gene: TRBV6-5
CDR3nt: TGTGCCAGCAGTTACTCGTACGAGCAAGAGACCCAGTACTTC
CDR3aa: CASSYSYEQETQYF

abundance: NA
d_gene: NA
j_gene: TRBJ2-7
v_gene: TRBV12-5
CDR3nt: TGTGCTAGTGGTTTGGCTAGCGTCTACGAGCAGTACTTC
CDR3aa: CASGLASVYEQYF

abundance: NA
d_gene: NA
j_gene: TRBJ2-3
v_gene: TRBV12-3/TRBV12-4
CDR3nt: TGTGCCAGCAGCCAGGACAGCTGGACGCAGTATTTT
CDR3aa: CASSQDSWTQYF

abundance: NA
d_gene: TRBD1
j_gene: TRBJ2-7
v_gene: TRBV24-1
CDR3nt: TGTGCCACCAGTGACTCCGGGACAGGGACCTACGAGCAGTACTTC
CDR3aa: CATSDSGTGTYEQYF

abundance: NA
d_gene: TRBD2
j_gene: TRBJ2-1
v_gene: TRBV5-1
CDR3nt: TGCGCCAGCAGAGTAGCGGGACCAAGGGGTGAGCAGTTCTTC
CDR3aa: CASRVAGPRGEQFF

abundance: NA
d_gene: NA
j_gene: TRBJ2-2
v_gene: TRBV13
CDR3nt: TGTGCCAGCAGCCACCGACTAGACGGGGAGCTGTTTTTT
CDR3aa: CASSHRLDGELFF

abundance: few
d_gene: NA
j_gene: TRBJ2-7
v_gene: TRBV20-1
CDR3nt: TGCAGTGTTCCGGCCGCGGGGGAGCAGTACTTC
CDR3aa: CSVPAAGEQYF

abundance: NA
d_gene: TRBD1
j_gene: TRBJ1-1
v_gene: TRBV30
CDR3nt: TGTGCCGGCAGGGGGCGCGGGTACACTGAAGCTTTCTTT
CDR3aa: CAGRGRGYTEAFF

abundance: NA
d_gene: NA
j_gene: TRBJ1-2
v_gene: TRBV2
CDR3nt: TGTGCCAGCATCCGGGACACATTTCTAAACTATGGCTACACCTTC
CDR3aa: CASIRDTFLNYGYTF

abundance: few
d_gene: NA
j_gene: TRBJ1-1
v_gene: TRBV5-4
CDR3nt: TGTGCCAGCAGCTCACAGGTATTCGGCGCTGAAGCTTTCTTT
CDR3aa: CASSSQVFGAEAFF

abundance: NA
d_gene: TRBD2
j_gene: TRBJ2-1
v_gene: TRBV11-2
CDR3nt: TGTGCCAGCAGCTCCTATAGCGGGGGGGCGGGTGAGCAGTTCTTC
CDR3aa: CASSSYSGGAGEQFF

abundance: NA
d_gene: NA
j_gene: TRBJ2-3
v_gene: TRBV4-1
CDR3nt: TGCGCCAGCAGCACACTCGGACTTTACACAGATACGCAGTATTTT
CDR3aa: CASSTLGLYTDTQYF

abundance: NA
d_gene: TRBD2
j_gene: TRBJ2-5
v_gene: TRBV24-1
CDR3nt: TGTGCCACCAGTGATTTGGCGGGAGAGGGGGAGACCCAGTACTTC
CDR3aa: CATSDLAGEGETQYF

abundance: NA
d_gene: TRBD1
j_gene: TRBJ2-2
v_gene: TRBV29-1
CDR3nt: TGCAGCGGTTCTCAGGGGGAGAGGGCCGGGGAGCTGTTTTTT
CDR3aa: CSGSQGERAGELFF

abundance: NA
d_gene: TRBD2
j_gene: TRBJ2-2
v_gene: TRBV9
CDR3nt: TGTGCCAGCAGCCCCCGGGGTCTAGCGGGAACCGGGGAGCTGTTTTTT
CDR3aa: CASSPRGLAGTGELFF

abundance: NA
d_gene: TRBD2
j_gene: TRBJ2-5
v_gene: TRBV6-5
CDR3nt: TGTGCCAGCAGTTACGTACCGGGAGGGACCCAGTACTTC
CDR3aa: CASSYVPGGTQYF

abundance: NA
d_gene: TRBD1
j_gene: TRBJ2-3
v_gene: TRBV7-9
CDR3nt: TGTGCCAGCAGCTTAGATAGTCGGACAGGCCCAAGCACAGATACGCAGTATTTT
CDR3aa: CASSLDSRTGPSTDTQYF

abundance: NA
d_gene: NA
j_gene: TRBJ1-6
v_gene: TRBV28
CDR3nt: TGTGCCAGCAGGGCAGGGGCAGGGTTGGCGGCCCTCCACTTT
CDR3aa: CASRAGAGLAALHF

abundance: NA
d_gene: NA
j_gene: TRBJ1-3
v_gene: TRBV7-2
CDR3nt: TGTGCCAGCAGCTCGCGGGTGTGGAACACCATATATTTT
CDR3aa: CASSSRVWNTIYF

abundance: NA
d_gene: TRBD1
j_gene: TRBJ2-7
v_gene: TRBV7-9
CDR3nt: TGTGCCAGCAGCTTAGCGCTTGGTACAGGGGACGAGCAGTACTTC
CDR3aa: CASSLALGTGDEQYF

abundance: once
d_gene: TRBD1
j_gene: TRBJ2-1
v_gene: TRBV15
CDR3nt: TGTGCCACCAGCCTCGCCGGGACAGGGTACAATGAGCAGTTCTTC
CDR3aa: CATSLAGTGYNEQFF

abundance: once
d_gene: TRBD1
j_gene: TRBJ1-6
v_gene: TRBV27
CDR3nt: TGTGCCAGCAGTCGACAGGGAAATTCACCCCTCCACTTT
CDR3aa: CASSRQGNSPLHF

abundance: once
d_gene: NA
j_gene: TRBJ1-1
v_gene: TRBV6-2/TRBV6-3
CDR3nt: TGTGCCAGCAGTTACCGGGGAGGGAACACTGAAGCTTTCTTT
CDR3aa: CASSYRGGNTEAFF

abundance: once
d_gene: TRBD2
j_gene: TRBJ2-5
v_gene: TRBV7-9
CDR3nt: TGTGCCGCGGGGCGGGAGGGCCCCGAGACCCAGTACTTC
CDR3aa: CAAGREGPETQYF

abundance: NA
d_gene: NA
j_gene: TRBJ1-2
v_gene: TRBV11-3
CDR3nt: TGTGCCAGCAATCAGGGGAATGGCTACACCTTC
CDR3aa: CASNQGNGYTF

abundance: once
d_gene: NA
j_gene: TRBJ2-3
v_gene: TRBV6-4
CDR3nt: TGTGCCAGCAGTGAATGGGCCAGGGCAGATACGCAGTATTTT
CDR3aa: CASSEWARADTQYF

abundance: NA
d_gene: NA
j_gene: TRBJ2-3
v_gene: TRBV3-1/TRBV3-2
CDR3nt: TGTGCCAGCAGCCAAGAGAATCCGGGGTCACCCACAGATACGCAGTATTTT
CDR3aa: CASSQENPGSPTDTQYF

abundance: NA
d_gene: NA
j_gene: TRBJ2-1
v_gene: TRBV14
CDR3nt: TGTGCCAGCAGCCAAGAGCTAGCAACTGAGCAGTTCTTC
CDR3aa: CASSQELATEQFF

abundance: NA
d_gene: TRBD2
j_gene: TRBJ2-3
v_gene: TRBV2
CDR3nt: TGTGCCAGCAGTGAAGCAGGGACTACGATAGATACGCAGTATTTT
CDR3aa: CASSEAGTTIDTQYF

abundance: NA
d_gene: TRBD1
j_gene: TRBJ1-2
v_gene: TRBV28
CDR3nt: TGTGCCAGCAGTCGTCAGGGGGTTAGCTATGGCTACACCTTC
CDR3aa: CASSRQGVSYGYTF

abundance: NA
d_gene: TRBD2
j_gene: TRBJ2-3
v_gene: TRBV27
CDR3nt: TGTGCCAGCAGTTTCGGGGGGAGCACAGATACGCAGTATTTT
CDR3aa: CASSFGGSTDTQYF

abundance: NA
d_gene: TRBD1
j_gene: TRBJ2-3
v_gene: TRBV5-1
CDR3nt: TGCGCCAGCAGCTACGTCCAGGGGGTGACAGATACGCAGTATTTT
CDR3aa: CASSYVQGVTDTQYF

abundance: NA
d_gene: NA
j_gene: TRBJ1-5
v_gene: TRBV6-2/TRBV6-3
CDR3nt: TGTGCCAGCGGCCCTTATAGCAATCAGCCCCAGCATTTT
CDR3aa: CASGPYSNQPQHF

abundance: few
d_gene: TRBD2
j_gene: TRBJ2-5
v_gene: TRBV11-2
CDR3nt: TGTGCCAGCAGCTTAGTACTAGCGGGAGTCGGGGAGACCCAGTACTTC
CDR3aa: CASSLVLAGVGETQYF

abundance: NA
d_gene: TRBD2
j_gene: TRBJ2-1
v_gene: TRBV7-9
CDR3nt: TGTGCCAGCAGCTCACGACTAGCGGGAGAGTATGAGCAGTTCTTC
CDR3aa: CASSSRLAGEYEQFF

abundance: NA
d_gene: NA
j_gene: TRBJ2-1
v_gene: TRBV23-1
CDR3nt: TGCGCCAGCAGTCTTCGGGACTCAGAGTTCTTC
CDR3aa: CASSLRDSEFF

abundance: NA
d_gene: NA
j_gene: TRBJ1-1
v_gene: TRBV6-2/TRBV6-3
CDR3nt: TGTGCCAGCAGTTACTCGACGGGGGGCCCGGATTCGAACACTGAAGCTTTCTTT
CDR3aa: CASSYSTGGPDSNTEAFF

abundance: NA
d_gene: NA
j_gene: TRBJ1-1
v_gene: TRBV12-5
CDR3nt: TGTGCTAGTGGTTTCACAGGGTTGACTGAAGCTTTCTTT
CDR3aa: CASGFTGLTEAFF

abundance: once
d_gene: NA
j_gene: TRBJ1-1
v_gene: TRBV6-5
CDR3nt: TGTGCCAGCCGCGGGGGACGGAACACTGAAGCTTTCTTT
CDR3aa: CASRGGRNTEAFF

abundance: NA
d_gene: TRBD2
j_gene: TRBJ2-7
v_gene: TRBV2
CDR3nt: TGTGCCAGCAGGGGACTAGCGGGCCTCTACGAGCAGTACTTC
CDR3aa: CASRGLAGLYEQYF

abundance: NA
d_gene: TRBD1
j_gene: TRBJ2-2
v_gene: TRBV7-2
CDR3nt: TGTGCCAGCAGCCTAAACCCGACAGGGACCCCGAACACCGGGGAGCTGTTTTTT
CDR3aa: CASSLNPTGTPNTGELFF

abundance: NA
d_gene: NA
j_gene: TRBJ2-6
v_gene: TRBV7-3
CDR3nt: TGTGCCAGCAGCCCCAACAGGGCCGGGGCCAACGTCCTGACTTTC
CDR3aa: CASSPNRAGANVLTF

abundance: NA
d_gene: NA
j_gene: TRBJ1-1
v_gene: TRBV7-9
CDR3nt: TGTGCCAGCAGCCAGGGATTCAACACTGAAGCTTTCTTT
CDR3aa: CASSQGFNTEAFF

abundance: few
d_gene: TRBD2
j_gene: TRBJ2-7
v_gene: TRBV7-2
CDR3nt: TGTGCCAGCAGCACCGGGGGGGCCGGGCAGTACTTC
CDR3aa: CASSTGGAGQYF

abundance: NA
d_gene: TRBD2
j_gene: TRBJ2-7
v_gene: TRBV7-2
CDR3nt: TGTGCCAGCGGTCTAGCGGGCCCCCCCTACGAGCAGTACTTC
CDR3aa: CASGLAGPPYEQYF

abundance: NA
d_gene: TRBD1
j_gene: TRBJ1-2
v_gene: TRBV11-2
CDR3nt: TGTGCCAGCAGTCCGGGACAGCTCTATGGCTACACCTTC
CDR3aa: CASSPGQLYGYTF

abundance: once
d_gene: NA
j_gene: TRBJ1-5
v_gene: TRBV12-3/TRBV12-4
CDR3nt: TGTGCCAGCAGTCCGGGGTATCAGCCCCAGCATTTT
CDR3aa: CASSPGYQPQHF

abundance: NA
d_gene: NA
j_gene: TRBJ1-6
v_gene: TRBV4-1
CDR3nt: TGCGCCAGCAGCCAAGAGGCGGGCCCCCTCCACTTT
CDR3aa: CASSQEAGPLHF